This TCR beta chain is drawn from a study of control samples from healthy donors and cancer patients (TCRdb year 2020). Deletion took 3 bases off V and 8 bases off J, with a span of 8 bases between the germline ends. From cysteine to phenylalanine, the CDR3 is 11 amino acids long. The kept DNA is CDR3 alone, 33 bases in frame from the first base. From the germline V gene (reference sequence), CDR1 is DFQATT and CDR2 is SNEGSKA. Regarding this clone: Its specific antigen is unknown. Base qualities are not recorded, but no much larger clone differs from it by a single base.

The method behind the library was the immunoSEQ multiplex PCR assay. As stored in TCRdb, this immuneACCESS dataset retains in-frame rearrangements with V and J assigned. A fraction of the clones does not appear; measured against another copy, unresolved V genes explain less than half of the discrepancy, and the remainder lacks a known reason. This sample holds 150,000 to 200,000 clones; 75% to 95% were observed only once. Of the sample, approximately 1.4% falls within the top ten clones. The sample was blood. The sequence links TRBV20-1 to TRBJ2-1; the D gene cannot be named for sure. This TCR was recovered from a woman aged 25 to 39 in good health. The CDR3 region reads CSASPLHEQFF. The DNA sequence follows: TGCAGTGCTAGTCCCTTACATGAGCAGTTCTTC.